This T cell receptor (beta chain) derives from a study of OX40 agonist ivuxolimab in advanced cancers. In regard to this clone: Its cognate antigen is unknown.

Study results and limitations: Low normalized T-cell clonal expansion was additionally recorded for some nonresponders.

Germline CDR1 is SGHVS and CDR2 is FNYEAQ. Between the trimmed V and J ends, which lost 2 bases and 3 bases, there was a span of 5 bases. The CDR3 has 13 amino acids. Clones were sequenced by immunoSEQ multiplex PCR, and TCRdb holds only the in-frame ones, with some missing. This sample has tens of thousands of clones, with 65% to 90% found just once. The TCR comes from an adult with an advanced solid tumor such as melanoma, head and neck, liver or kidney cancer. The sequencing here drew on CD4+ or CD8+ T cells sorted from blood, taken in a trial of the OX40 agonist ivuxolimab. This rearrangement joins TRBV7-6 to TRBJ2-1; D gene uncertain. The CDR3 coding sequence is TGTGCCAGCAGCTTAACGGACTACAATGAGCAGTTCTTC. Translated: CASSLTDYNEQFF. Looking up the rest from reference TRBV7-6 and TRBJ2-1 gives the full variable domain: GAGVSQSPRYKVTKRGQDVALRCDPISGHVSLYWYRQALGQGPEFLTYFNYEAQQDKSGLPNDRFSAERPEGSISTLTIQRTEQRDSAMYRCASSLTDYNEQFFGPGTRLTVL.